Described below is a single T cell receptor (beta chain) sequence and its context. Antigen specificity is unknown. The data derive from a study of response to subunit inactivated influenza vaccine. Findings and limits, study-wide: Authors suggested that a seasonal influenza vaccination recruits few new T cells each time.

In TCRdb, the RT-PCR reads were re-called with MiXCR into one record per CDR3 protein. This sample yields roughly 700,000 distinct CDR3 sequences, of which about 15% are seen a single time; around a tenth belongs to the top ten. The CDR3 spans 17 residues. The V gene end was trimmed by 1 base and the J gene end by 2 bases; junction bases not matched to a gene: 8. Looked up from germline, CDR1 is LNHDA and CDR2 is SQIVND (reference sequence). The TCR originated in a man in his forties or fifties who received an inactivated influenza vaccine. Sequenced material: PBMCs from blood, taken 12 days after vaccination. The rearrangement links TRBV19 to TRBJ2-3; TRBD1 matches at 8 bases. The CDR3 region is CASSIVRQGRYTDTQYF. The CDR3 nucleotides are TGTGCCAGTAGTATAGTCCGACAGGGGCGGTACACAGATACGCAGTATTTT.